This T cell receptor (beta chain) is drawn from a study of cytomegalovirus exposure and HLA in healthy donors. Looking at the study overall: Around 76% of 350 to 400 genotyped donors fell in the Caucasian-associated ancestry cluster.

This clone was counted a few times. Its antigen is undetermined. Germline-derived CDR1 and CDR2 are SGHRS and YFSETQ. CDR3 length: 13 amino acids. The ends were cut back, 4 bases at V and 4 bases at J, with 11 bases in the middle. Points from the study as a whole: 87-base-pair reads could not separate some V segments, including TRBV6-2 and TRBV6-3. It was reported in a later analysis that an Asian-associated ancestry cluster showed fewer N-insertions than the roughly 710-donor mean.

The PCR had 60 Vbeta and 13 Jbeta primers. TCRdb keeps only in-frame clones here, not all; method: immunoSEQ multiplex PCR. The sample holds under 150,000 clones; over 70% are singletons and the top ten take 1.5%. The gene calls are TRBV5-1 and TRBJ1-1, with D hard to call. Sequenced sample: PBMCs. The TCR sequence derives from a woman younger than 30 in good health and CMV-seronegative. The CDR3 reads CASSTGKSTEAFF. For the CDR3, the DNA is TGCGCCAGCAGCACGGGAAAATCCACTGAAGCTTTCTTT.